Described below is a single TCR beta chain sequence and its context. This clonotype was picked up a small number of times. The target of this receptor is not known. No much larger clone exists at a distance of one base, and base qualities are not known. The data stem from a study of T cell repertoires in cytomegalovirus infection (dated by TCRdb to between 2018 and 2020). Broadly, across the study: Alongside well-studied HLA-B-restricted epitopes, the peptide stimulations were aimed at recently identified HLA-C-restricted CMV epitopes, whose presentation resists viral immunomodulation. Because public TCR beta signatures pointed to carriage of CMV infection together with the matching HLA type, the HLA type of each donor mattered for the analysis.

What the treatment or condition label conveys for this sample: in vitro stimulation with specific CMV peptide epitopes to enrich CMV-specific T cells. Beyond this particular receptor, the publication reports: The ex vivo response was dominated by HLA-C-restricted CMV-specific TCR beta clonotypes, and the single most frequent clonotype in two of eight donors was supplied by these HLA-C-restricted clonotypes. In both this cohort and an independent approximately 370-donor cohort, the cumulative frequency of public TCR beta family members distinguished carriers of CMV infection plus the relevant HLA type.

The CDR1 and CDR2 encoded by the germline V gene (reference sequence) are SEHNR and FQNEAQ. The CDR3 covers 14 residues, taking in both the cysteine and the phenylalanine. The entry retains the CDR3 DNA only, 42 bases that are in frame from base 1. V and J are truncated by 1 base and 11 bases respectively, leaving an intervening sequence of 12 bases. Sequencing used an Illumina HiSeq 1500. TCRdb reprocessing: public reads trimmed at Q25 with fastp, clones called with MiXCR, in-frame beta chains kept. Each record represents a unique CDR3 protein, reported with the most common genes and DNA among its rows. This sample is represented by hundreds of thousands of distinct CDR3 sequences; about 30% of them were singletons. Clones ranked in the top ten supply approximately 18% of the sample.

The TCR originated in a human donor in good health (CMV status not recorded). Some clones in this sample may be carry-over from other donors' samples. The sample consisted of cultured PBMCs, taken from culture after CMV antigen stimulation. This chain is built from TRBV7-9 and TRBJ1-6; the D gene identity is not certain. In nucleotide form, the sequence is TGTGCCAGCAGCTTAGAGGCGGTCATAGCACCCCTCCACTTT. Its amino acids are CASSLEAVIAPLHF.